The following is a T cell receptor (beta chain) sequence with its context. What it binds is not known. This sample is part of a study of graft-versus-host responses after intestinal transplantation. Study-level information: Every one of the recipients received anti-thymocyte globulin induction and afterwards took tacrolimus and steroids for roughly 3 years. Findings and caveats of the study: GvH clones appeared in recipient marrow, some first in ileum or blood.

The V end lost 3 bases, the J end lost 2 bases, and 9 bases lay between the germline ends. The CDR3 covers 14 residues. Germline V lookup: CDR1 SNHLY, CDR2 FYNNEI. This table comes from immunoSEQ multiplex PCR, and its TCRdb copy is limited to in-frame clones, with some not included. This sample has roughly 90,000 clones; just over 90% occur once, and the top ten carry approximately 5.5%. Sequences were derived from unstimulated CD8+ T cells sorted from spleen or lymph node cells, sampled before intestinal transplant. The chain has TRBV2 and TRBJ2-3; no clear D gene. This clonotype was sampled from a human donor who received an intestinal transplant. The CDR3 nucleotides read TGTGCCAGCAGTGATAGTGGCACCACAGATACGCAGTATTTT. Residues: CASSDSGTTDTQYF.